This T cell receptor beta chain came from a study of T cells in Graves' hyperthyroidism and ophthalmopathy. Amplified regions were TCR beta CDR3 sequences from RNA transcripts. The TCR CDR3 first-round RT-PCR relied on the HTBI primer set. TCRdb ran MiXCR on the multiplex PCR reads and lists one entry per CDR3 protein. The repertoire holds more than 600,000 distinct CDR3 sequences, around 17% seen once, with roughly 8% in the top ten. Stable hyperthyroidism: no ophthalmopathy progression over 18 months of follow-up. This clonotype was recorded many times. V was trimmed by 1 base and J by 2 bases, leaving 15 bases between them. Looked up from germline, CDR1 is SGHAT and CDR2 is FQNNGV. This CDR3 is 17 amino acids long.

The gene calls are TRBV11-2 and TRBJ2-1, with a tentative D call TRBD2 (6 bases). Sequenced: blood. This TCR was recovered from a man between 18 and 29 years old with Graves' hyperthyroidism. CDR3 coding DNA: TGTGCCAGCAGCTTAGGGAGGGGTGGGCTCACCTACAATGAGCAGTTCTTC. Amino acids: CASSLGRGGLTYNEQFF.